Below are 26 T cell receptor beta chains sequenced from a single sample in a study of control samples from healthy donors and cancer patients. Sequencing was performed with immunoSEQ multiplex PCR; in TCRdb, only in-frame clones are kept and a portion is missing. The sample yields over 85,000 clones, approximately 84% seen once. Specimen: PBMCs. All receptors come from an older man with lung cancer.

The chain combines TRBV5-1 with TRBJ2-7, with TRBD1 as a possible D gene (6 bases). Germline V gives CDR1 SGHRS, CDR2 YFSETQ. The CDR3 runs to 13 residues. V was clipped by 4 bases and J by 7 bases, with 15 bases between them. DNA for the CDR3: TGCGCCAGCAGCCTGGGTGGGGGCTGGGAGCAGTACTTC. As protein: CASSLGGGWEQYF.

This chain links TRBV19 with TRBJ1-1; 7 nucleotides agree with TRBD1. The CDR3 runs 14 residues. V dropped 5 bases and J dropped 4; count of bases not matched to a gene: 7. Germline CDR1 and CDR2: LNHDA and SQIVND (reference sequence). The CDR3 loop is CASSSRGGLTEAFF. CDR3 sequence (DNA): TGTGCCAGTAGTTCCAGGGGGGGCCTCACTGAAGCTTTCTTT.

Turning to this clone: An end of the junction does not agree with germline; a read error may underlie this. The chain uses TRBV10-2 and TRBJ1-4, with a weak D call TRBD1 (5 bases). The CDR3 loop spans 14 amino acids. Per germline, CDR1 WSHSY and CDR2 SAAADI. CDR3 DNA: TGCGCCAGCCGTGACGGGACGGGGAATGAAAAACTGTTTTTT. Its protein is CASRDGTGNEKLFF.

The chain joins TRBV2 to TRBJ2-3; 10 nucleotides agree with TRBD1. There are 14 residues in the CDR3. Germline-derived CDR1 and CDR2 are SNHLY and FYNNEI. The trim removed 8 bases at V and 1 base at J, leaving 3 bases unmatched. The CDR3: CASLGTGGTDTQYF. Here the CDR3 DNA reads TGTGCCAGCCTAGGGACAGGGGGCACAGATACGCAGTATTTT.

This clone has only one observation. V gene TRBV5-1 combines with J gene TRBJ2-1; TRBD2 matches 14 bases. Per the germline V gene, CDR1 is SGHRS and CDR2 is YFSETQ. The CDR3 runs to 16 residues. V was pared by 5 bases and J by 4 bases, with 5 bases of the junction left unmatched. CDR3 bases: TGCGCCAGCAGTTCCCGACTAGCGGGGGGGTACAATGAGCAGTTCTTC. Residues: CASSSRLAGGYNEQFF.

This clone has more than one count but fewer than ten. This chain uses TRBV12-1 with TRBJ1-1; TRBD1, the table's D call, was not compared with the DNA. TRBV12-1 corresponds to a pseudogene. The CDR3 is 19 residues long. CDR3 bases: TGTGCCAGCAGCCATCCCCTCTTCCCGTCCGGGACAGGGGGCACTGAAGCTTTCTTT. Translation gives CASSHPLFPSGTGGTEAFF.

This chain links TRBV30 with TRBJ1-1; 11 bases agree with TRBD1. CDR3 length equals 17 residues. Germline V gives CDR1 GTSNPN, CDR2 SVGIG (reference sequence). Trimming cost V 2 bases and J 0 bases; bases outside gene matches: 8. The DNA of the CDR3 is TGTGCCTGGAGTCCGACGGACAGGGGGCCTATGAACACTGAAGCTTTCTTT. The encoded protein is CAWSPTDRGPMNTEAFF.

The CDR3 spells CASRYDGLSGNTIYF. CDR3 nucleotide sequence: TGTGCCAGCAGGTACGACGGACTATCTGGAAACACCATATATTTT. The genes are TRBV7-2 and TRBJ1-3; no firm D call. Deletions cut 6 bases from V and 1 base from J, with 13 bases between. Germline assignment: CDR1 SGHTA and CDR2 FQGNSA. CDR3 length: 15 residues.

This clone appeared once. The rearrangement uses TRBV28 and TRBJ2-1; possible D gene TRBD2, 5 bases. The V and J ends lost 3 bases and 10 bases respectively, with 10 bases between them. The CDR3 covers 12 residues. Per the germline V gene, CDR1 is MDHEN and CDR2 is SYDVKM. The CDR3 loop reads CASSFPAGEQFF. The CDR3 DNA sequence: TGTGCCAGCAGTTTTCCCGCGGGCGAGCAGTTCTTC.

The chain has TRBV18 and TRBJ1-1; weak D call: TRBD1 (5 bases). The CDR3 consists of 12 residues. Germline V lookup: CDR1 KGHSH, CDR2 LQKENI. The V end lost 3 bases, the J end lost 6 bases, and 8 bases lay between the germline ends. This chain's CDR3 is CASSPGRAEAFF. The CDR3 DNA reads TGTGCCAGCTCACCGGGGCGGGCTGAAGCTTTCTTT.

V usage is TRBV11-2 and J usage is TRBJ2-5, with D maybe TRBD1 (5 bases). The germline V gene encodes CDR1 SGHAT and CDR2 FQNNGV. The V and J ends lost 3 bases and 1 base respectively, with 6 bases between them. The CDR3 is 13 amino acids. Here the CDR3 DNA reads TGTGCCAGCAGCTTTGGGGCCCAAGAGACCCAGTACTTC. This encodes CASSFGAQETQYF. Full variable domain (remainder filled in from reference TRBV11-2 and TRBJ2-5): EAGVAQSPRYKIIEKRQSVAFWCNPISGHATLYWYQQILGQGPKLLIQFQNNGVVDDSQLPKDRFSAERLKGVDSTLKIQPAKLEDSAVYLCASSFGAQETQYFGPGTRLLVL.

The chain has TRBV19 and TRBJ2-2, with TRBD2 identical over 7 bases. CDR1 is LNHDA and CDR2 is SQIVND in the germline V gene (reference sequence). Unmatched junction bases numbered 5, after V lost 4 bases and J lost 3 bases. This CDR3 spans 15 amino acids. CDR3 loop: CASSREGHYTGELFF. CDR3 nucleotides: TGTGCCAGTAGTAGGGAGGGGCACTACACCGGGGAGCTGTTTTTT.

This chain joins TRBV3-1 (or the pseudogene TRBV3-2) and TRBJ1-3, with 7 nucleotides matching TRBD1. Germline CDR1 reads LGHDT; CDR2 reads YNNKEL (reference sequence). J was trimmed by 6 bases and V by 4 bases; bases with no gene match: 6. The CDR3 has 14 amino acids. CDR3 sequence: CASSLPGQLNTIYF. CDR3 nucleotides: TGTGCCAGCAGCCTACCGGGACAGCTAAACACCATATATTTT.

The rearrangement links TRBV10-1 to TRBJ2-1; no firm D call. This CDR3 has 12 residues. Germline V gene sequence: CDR1 WNHNN, CDR2 SYGVQD (reference sequence). Trimming took 1 base from V and 9 from J, leaving 7 bases between them. CDR3 nucleotide sequence: TGCGCCAGCAGTGAGTTGGGTGTTGAGCAGTTCTTC. Translated: CASSELGVEQFF.

This sequence joins TRBV6-5 and TRBJ2-7; 8 bases match TRBD1. CDR1 and CDR2 from the germline V gene are MNHEY and SVGAGI. With V trimmed by 6 bases and J by 3 bases, 7 bases remained unmatched. The CDR3 has 14 amino acids. For the CDR3, the DNA is TGTGCCAGCAGCCTTGGACAGGGCCTCTACGAGCAGTACTTC. It yields the protein CASSLGQGLYEQYF.

The CDR3 reads CAISESTGQGVSYEQYF. As DNA, the CDR3 is TGTGCCATCAGTGAGTCGACCGGACAGGGCGTCTCCTACGAGCAGTACTTC. The V gene is TRBV10-3, the J gene TRBJ2-7; 8 positions agree with TRBD1. Germline V gene data show CDR1 as ENHRY and CDR2 as SYGVKD. With V trimmed by 0 bases and J by 0 bases, 7 bases remained unmatched. This CDR3 is built from 17 residues.

V and J are TRBV18 and TRBJ2-1; D not resolved. The germline CDR1 and CDR2 sequences are KGHSH and LQKENI. This CDR3 is built from 14 residues. V lost 3 bases and J lost 1, with 7 bases in between. The CDR3 sequence: CASSPDLSYNEQFF. DNA of the CDR3: TGTGCCAGCTCACCTGATCTTTCCTACAATGAGCAGTTCTTC.

The chain's CDR3 is CASSWTGPVNTEAFF. The CDR3, as DNA: TGTGCCAGTAGTTGGACAGGTCCCGTGAACACTGAAGCTTTCTTT. The chain combines TRBV19 with TRBJ1-1, with 7 positions matching TRBD1. The V and J ends lost 5 bases and 0 bases, in that order; junction bases with no gene match: 6. The germline gives CDR1 LNHDA, CDR2 SQIVND (reference sequence). CDR3 length: 15 amino acids. The full variable domain, in which reference TRBV19 and TRBJ1-1 provide the parts outside the CDR3, is DGGITQSPKYLFRKEGQNVTLSCEQNLNHDAMYWYRQDPGQGLRLIYYSQIVNDFQKGDIAEGYSVSREKKESFPLTVTSAQKNPTAFYLCASSWTGPVNTEAFFGQGTRLTVV.

This clone appeared once. The chain links TRBV9 to TRBJ2-1; 8 bases line up with TRBD2. Trimming removed 4 bases from V and 6 bases from J; junction bases left unmatched: 6. Looked up from germline, CDR1 is SGDLS and CDR2 is YYNGEE. CDR3 length: 14 residues. The CDR3 sequence: CASSPGLATNEQFF. The DNA for the CDR3 is TGTGCCAGCAGCCCCGGACTAGCTACCAATGAGCAGTTCTTC.

The chain uses TRBV4-3 and TRBJ1-2; D is ambiguous. The V end was cut by 5 bases, the J end by 4 bases, with 14 bases between. Germline lookup yields CDR1 LGHNA and CDR2 YSLEER. This CDR3 comprises 14 residues. CDR3 in amino acids: CASSAASVGYGYTF. The CDR3 DNA sequence: TGCGCCAGCAGCGCAGCCTCGGTTGGCTATGGCTACACCTTC.

The chain recombines TRBV2 with TRBJ2-7; D tentatively fits TRBD1 or TRBD2 (5 bases each). This CDR3 contains 15 residues. V lost 6 bases and J lost 5, with 20 bases in between. CDR1 and CDR2 from the germline V gene are SNHLY and FYNNEI. This CDR3 is CASSTGTTPPNEQYF. The CDR3 DNA sequence: TGTGCCAGCAGCACTGGGACCACCCCGCCGAACGAGCAGTACTTC. The full variable domain, rest sourced from reference TRBV2 and TRBJ2-7, is EPEVTQTPSHQVTQMGQEVILRCVPISNHLYFYWYRQILGQKVEFLVSFYNNEISEKSEIFDDQFSVERPDGSNFTLKIRSTKLEDSAMYFCASSTGTTPPNEQYFGPGTRLTVT.

This clone was seen a handful of times. The chain is built from TRBV6-6 and TRBJ2-2; 11 bases match TRBD1. The CDR3 extends over 15 amino acids. Germline V gives CDR1 MNHNY, CDR2 SVGAGI (reference sequence). V shed 6 bases, J shed 5 bases, and the junction held 5 bases outside the gene matches. CDR3 residues: CASRGTGGWTGELFF. In nucleotides, the CDR3 is TGTGCCAGCAGGGGGACAGGGGGATGGACCGGGGAGCTGTTTTTT.

This chain connects TRBV7-2 to TRBJ1-2, with D perhaps TRBD1 (5 bases). Trimming shortened V by 1 base and J by 6 bases, and 15 bases separated the two germline ends. Germline CDR1 and CDR2: SGHTA and FQGNSA. CDR3 length: 15 residues. The CDR3 loop is CASSLGPYRRDGYTF. DNA of the CDR3: TGTGCCAGCAGCTTAGGCCCGTACAGGCGGGATGGCTACACCTTC.

The chain carries TRBV7-9 and TRBJ2-7, with unresolved D. CDR3 length: 13 amino acids. Germline V CDR1 and CDR2: SEHNR, FQNEAQ (reference sequence). V shed 5 bases and J shed 5 bases, with 13 bases lying between them. CDR3 sequence (DNA): TGTGCCAGCAGCCTGTCACCGTCCAACGAGCAGTACTTC. Translating it yields CASSLSPSNEQYF.

This rearrangement joins TRBV5-4 to TRBJ1-1; TRBD1 aligns across 9 bases. The CDR3 loop spans 13 amino acids. The trim removed 2 bases at V and 5 bases at J, leaving 1 base unmatched. The germline V gene encodes CDR1 SGHNT and CDR2 YYREEE (reference sequence). The CDR3 DNA sequence: TGTGCCAGCAGCTTAGACAGGGGGACTGAAGCTTTCTTT. Amino acids: CASSLDRGTEAFF.

CDR3 amino acids: CSAQFGGAGEQFF. The CDR3 bases are TGCAGCGCCCAATTTGGGGGGGCGGGTGAGCAGTTCTTC. The chain is built from TRBV29-1 and TRBJ2-1; D perhaps matches TRBD2 (7 bases). V shed 7 bases and J shed 9 bases, with 19 bases lying between them. Germline assignment: CDR1 SQVTM and CDR2 ANQGSEA. The CDR3 totals 13 residues.